The source of this T cell receptor beta chain is a study of vaccination and CD4 T cells after COVID-19. In this sample, this clonotype turned up a few times. Its specificity is unknown. Points from the study as a whole: A nonsignificant median increase from approximately 23 to 38 SARS-CoV-2-reactive clonotypes was observed.

Germline-derived CDR1 and CDR2 are MNHNS and SASEGT. This CDR3 contains 12 residues. V was cut by 5 bases and J by 4 bases, with 9 bases left in between. Cultured CD4+ T cell DNA underwent sequencing with the Oncomine TCR Beta short-read assay. TCRdb passed the PCR reads through MiXCR, listing each CDR3 protein once. Of 20,000 to 30,000 distinct CDR3 sequences listed, roughly 41% are singletons. The time point: late sampling 161 to 241 days after vaccination in a few convalescent patients. Treatment here: roughly 10-day PBMC culture with coronavirus spike peptide pools or control peptides (ViraFEST assay). ViraFEST used peptide pools to expand antigen-specific T cells and subsequently sequenced their TCRs. Every well contained around 2.2 million PBMCs, which were grown with approximately 9.6 IU/ml IL-2 and approximately 9.5 ug/ml peptide pools.

The specimen comprised CD4+ T cells from blood, cultured in vitro, sampled about 7 months after SARS-CoV-2 vaccination. V usage is TRBV6-1 and J usage is TRBJ2-7; D not resolved. The TCR comes from a human donor who had recovered from COVID-19. CDR3 sequence (DNA): TGTGCCAGCAGTCGTAACCAGTACGAGCAGTACTTC. Protein product: CASSRNQYEQYF.